The 7 T cell receptor beta chains below were found in one sample sequenced in a study of T cell repertoires in cytomegalovirus infection. What these receptors recognize is not known. TCRdb reanalysed the reads using MiXCR and keeps one entry per CDR3 protein. The sample consists of under 850,000 distinct CDR3 sequences, roughly 33% of them appearing once. The input for sequencing was cultured PBMCs, taken from culture after CMV antigen stimulation. These receptors came from a human donor in good health (CMV status not recorded). Some clones in this sample may be carry-over from other donors' samples.

The chain employs TRBV10-3 and TRBJ1-6; tentative D call: TRBD1 (5 bases). Looked up from germline, CDR1 is ENHRY and CDR2 is SYGVKD. The CDR3 length is 14 residues. The germline V and J ends were trimmed by 4 bases and 7 bases, with 11 bases remaining between them. This CDR3 is CAISVARVNSPLHF. CDR3 bases: TGTGCCATCAGTGTGGCCAGGGTAAATTCACCCCTCCACTTT.

This clonotype was seen only a few times. The rearrangement uses TRBV7-2 and TRBJ1-1, with D possibly matching TRBD1 (5 bases). CDR1 is SGHTA, CDR2 FQGNSA, per germline. The CDR3 has 14 residues. The germline V and J ends were trimmed by 4 bases and 4 bases, with 13 bases remaining between them. This chain's CDR3 is CASSSGLITTEAFF. In DNA, the CDR3 is TGTGCCAGCAGCTCGGGACTGATCACCACTGAAGCTTTCTTT.

The rearrangement joins TRBV28 to TRBJ1-1, with 9 bases matching TRBD1. The CDR3 contains 14 residues. Germline values: CDR1 MDHEN, CDR2 SYDVKM. V gave up 6 bases and J gave up 5 bases; unmatched junction bases: 7. The CDR3 sequence is CASRSGTGLTEAFF. In DNA form, the CDR3 reads TGTGCCAGCAGGTCCGGGACAGGGCTTACTGAAGCTTTCTTT.

This clonotype was found a few times. As DNA, the CDR3 is TGTGCCAGCAGGTCGGAGGGATTAGGTGATGAACTGTTTTTT. Its translation is CASRSEGLGDELFF. The rearrangement uses TRBV2 and TRBJ1-4; D is undetermined. Trimming cost V 6 bases and J 12 bases, with 20 bases left between them. The CDR3 totals 14 residues. Germline CDR1 SNHLY, CDR2 FYNNEI.

This chain links TRBV20-1 with TRBJ2-7; 8 nucleotides agree with TRBD2. Germline lookup yields CDR1 DFQATT and CDR2 SNEGSKA (reference sequence). The CDR3 spans 16 residues. Trimming took 1 base from V and 2 from J; bases not matched to a gene: 10. The CDR3 DNA reads TGCAGTGCTAGAGTAGGGCTAGCGGGTGCGGCCTACGAGCAGTACTTC. Amino acids: CSARVGLAGAAYEQYF.

This sequence joins TRBV12-3 or TRBV12-4 and TRBJ2-3, with TRBD2 identical over 8 bases. The length of the CDR3 is 16 residues. V lost 3 bases and J lost 6; bases outside the gene matches: 11. CDR3 sequence reads: CASSFTPGGFGDTQYF. CDR3 DNA sequence: TGTGCCAGCAGTTTTACCCCGGGAGGGTTCGGGGATACGCAGTATTTT.

On this clonotype itself: The conserved phenylalanine or tryptophan is not found at the CDR3 terminus, so this likely reflects a read error. The chain recombines TRBV4-3 with TRBJ2-1; D may be TRBD1 (6 bases). This CDR3 contains 16 residues. Germline-derived CDR1 and CDR2 are LGHNA and YSLEER. Trimming left V 2 bases short and J 2 bases short, with 13 bases between. CDR3 in DNA: TGCGCCAGCAGCCAAATCCTTGGGACAACCTACAATGAGCAGTTCGTC. The encoded protein is CASSQILGTTYNEQFV.